Listed below are T cell receptor beta chains from one sample, sequenced in a study of cytotoxic CD8 clonotypes in ibrutinib-treated CLL. Profiled with immunoSEQ multiplex PCR; TCRdb holds only in-frame clones, not every one. The data contain approximately 190,000 clones, just over 70% of them singletons. The sample here was PBMCs, taken after 12 months of ibrutinib treatment. These receptors were collected from a human donor with chronic lymphocytic leukemia. Each CDR3 is given with its conserved first and last residue. A D gene is named only where the DNA matches it firmly. Size values are once, few and many counts, or a class for expanded clones, and some rows have none.

j_call	d_call	clone_size	v_call	cdr3_aa	cdr3_nt
TRBJ2-5	NA	NA	TRBV7-9	CASSAYNF	TGTGCCAGCAGCGCCTACAACTTC
TRBJ1-2	TRBD1	few	TRBV4-1	CASSHQQGDGYGYTF	TGCGCCAGCAGCCACCAACAGGGGGATGGCTATGGCTACACCTTC
TRBJ1-5	NA	NA	TRBV5-1	CASSSGNFNQPQHF	TGCGCCAGCAGCTCGGGGAATTTCAATCAGCCCCAGCATTTT
TRBJ2-5	NA	once	TRBV4-1	CASSQTGTYEETQYF	TGCGCCAGCAGCCAAACCGGGACGTACGAAGAGACCCAGTACTTC
TRBJ1-1	NA	NA	TRBV6-5	CASTPGPGGPEAFF	TGTGCCAGCACCCCGGGACCCGGAGGGCCTGAAGCTTTCTTT
TRBJ2-3	NA	NA	TRBV28	CASLSRTSSTDTQYF	TGTGCCAGCCTGTCTCGGACTTCTAGCACAGATACGCAGTATTTT
TRBJ2-1	TRBD2	NA	TRBV5-1	CASRRTSGAYEQFF	TGCGCCAGCCGACGGACTAGCGGGGCATATGAGCAGTTCTTC
TRBJ1-4	NA	NA	TRBV28	CASSGPLIGGLFF	TGTGCCAGCAGCGGCCCCCTAATCGGGGGACTGTTTTTT
TRBJ1-1	NA	NA	TRBV30	CAWTGLMNTEAFF	TGTGCCTGGACTGGCCTCATGAACACTGAAGCTTTCTTT
TRBJ2-7	NA	once	TRBV25-1	CASTKTGNPRSEQYF	TGTGCCAGCACTAAAACAGGGAACCCTAGATCCGAGCAGTACTTC
TRBJ1-5	NA	NA	TRBV30	CAWGKAGTNQPQHF	TGTGCCTGGGGCAAGGCGGGAACCAATCAGCCCCAGCATTTT
TRBJ1-2	TRBD1	NA	TRBV6-5	CASSIDRGLYGYTF	TGTGCCAGCAGTATAGACAGGGGCCTCTATGGCTACACCTTC
TRBJ2-1	TRBD2	NA	TRBV4-1	CASSQVAGGSYNEQFF	TGCGCCAGCAGCCAAGTAGCGGGAGGATCTTACAATGAGCAGTTCTTC
TRBJ2-7	TRBD2	NA	TRBV11-2	CASSRAGGASEQYF	TGTGCCAGCAGCCGGGCGGGGGGCGCCTCTGAGCAGTACTTC
TRBJ1-6	NA	NA	TRBV6-6	CASSSPAGSNSPLHF	TGTGCCAGCAGTTCGCCAGCGGGGTCTAATTCACCCCTCCACTTT
TRBJ1-5	NA	NA	TRBV25-1	CASNGEFNQPQHF	TGTGCCAGCAACGGGGAGTTCAATCAGCCCCAGCATTTT
TRBJ1-5	NA	NA	TRBV9	CASSVGREGQPQHF	TGTGCCAGCAGCGTAGGAAGGGAGGGTCAGCCCCAGCATTTT
TRBJ2-2	NA	NA	TRBV7-9	CASSLDKGWTANTGELFF	TGTGCCAGCAGCTTAGATAAAGGATGGACGGCGAACACCGGGGAGCTGTTTTTT
TRBJ1-1	TRBD1	NA	TRBV10-3	CAISGTGGTEAFF	TGTGCCATCAGTGGGACAGGGGGTACTGAAGCTTTCTTT
TRBJ1-2	TRBD1	NA	TRBV28	CASSLGFRGSYGYTF	TGTGCCAGCAGTTTGGGCTTCAGGGGGTCCTATGGCTACACCTTC
TRBJ2-1	NA	NA	TRBV6-5	CASSYSAVGNEQFF	TGTGCCAGCAGTTACTCCGCGGTTGGCAATGAGCAGTTCTTC
TRBJ2-7	TRBD2	once	TRBV7-2	CASSLREAPYEQYF	TGTGCCAGCAGCTTGCGGGAGGCCCCCTACGAGCAGTACTTC
TRBJ2-7	TRBD1	once	TRBV5-1	CASSQGQGFSEQYF	TGCGCCAGCAGCCAGGGACAGGGATTTTCCGAGCAGTACTTC
TRBJ1-4	NA	NA	TRBV18	CASSRQYRATNEKLFF	TGTGCCAGCTCACGCCAATACAGGGCCACTAATGAAAAACTGTTTTTT
TRBJ1-2	NA	NA	TRBV4-2	CASSQDLGGRGGYTF	TGTGCCAGCAGCCAAGATCTCGGGGGCCGGGGGGGCTACACCTTC
TRBJ1-1	NA	NA	TRBV7-2	CASSTGPEAFF	TGTGCCAGCAGCACGGGCCCAGAGGCTTTCTTT
TRBJ2-5	NA	NA	TRBV6-1	CASSDTLGGTAQETQYF	TGTGCCAGCAGTGACACCCTGGGCGGGACAGCCCAGGAGACCCAGTACTTC
TRBJ2-5	NA	NA	TRBV6-5	CASSRTSGETQYF	TGTGCCAGCAGCCGAACTAGTGGAGAGACCCAGTACTTC
TRBJ1-2	NA	NA	TRBV28	CASEAGGNYGYTF	TGTGCCAGTGAGGCGGGGGGGAACTATGGCTACACCTTC
TRBJ1-2	NA	few	TRBV18	CASSPRGVSHYTF	TGTGCCAGCTCACCACGGGGGGTCTCGCACTACACCTTC